The 13 T cell receptor beta chains reported below all come from one sample, sequenced in a study of T cells and Merkel cell carcinoma outcomes. The table came from immunoSEQ multiplex PCR; TCRdb's copy has only in-frame clones and leaves some out. The sample consists of approximately 10,000 clones, roughly 95% of them appearing once. The sequenced material came from tumor tissue from Merkel cell carcinoma. Receptors originate from a human donor with Merkel cell carcinoma.

The count of this clone is one. The chain links TRBV30 to TRBJ1-5; TRBD1 matches at 9 bases. In germline, CDR1 is GTSNPN, CDR2 SVGIG (reference sequence). The J segment lost 3 bases and the V segment lost 3 bases, leaving 6 bases of the junction unmatched. The CDR3 is 15 residues long. The CDR3 is CAWRVRDRDNQPQHF. The DNA of the CDR3 is TGTGCCTGGAGAGTACGGGACAGGGACAATCAGCCCCAGCATTTT.

V gene TRBV19 combines with J gene TRBJ2-2; 7 positions agree with TRBD2. Germline assignment: CDR1 LNHDA and CDR2 SQIVND (reference sequence). This CDR3 comprises 17 residues. V lost 1 base, J lost 3 bases, and 8 bases stayed unmatched. In DNA form, the CDR3 reads TGTGCCAGTAGTATAGTGGGCGGGAGTTATTACACCGGGGAGCTGTTTTTT. The encoded protein is CASSIVGGSYYTGELFF.

The genes are TRBV4-3 and TRBJ1-1; 8 bases match TRBD1. The CDR3 is made up of 16 amino acids. The germline gives CDR1 LGHNA, CDR2 YSLEER. V was clipped by 0 bases and J by 8 bases; unmatched bases: 11. CDR3 sequence reads: CASSQDVTGAGWEAFF. The CDR3 DNA reads TGCGCCAGCAGCCAAGATGTGACAGGGGCGGGATGGGAAGCTTTCTTT.

This chain joins TRBV27 and TRBJ2-2; D may be TRBD1 or TRBD2 (5 bases each). V shed 5 bases and J shed 0 bases, with 10 bases lying between them. Germline lookup yields CDR1 MNHEY and CDR2 SMNVEV (reference sequence). CDR3 length: 15 amino acids. The CDR3 spells CASSAGTTNTGELFF. CDR3 DNA: TGTGCCAGCAGTGCAGGGACCACGAACACCGGGGAGCTGTTTTTT.

The rearrangement joins TRBV2 to TRBJ2-3, with 7 nucleotides matching TRBD2. J was trimmed by 4 bases and V by 3 bases; bases with no gene match: 4. The CDR3 spans 14 residues. Germline CDR1 SNHLY, CDR2 FYNNEI. DNA for the CDR3: TGTGCCAGCAGTGAGACTAGCTTGGCAGATACGCAGTATTTT. Translated: CASSETSLADTQYF.

The gene calls are TRBV30 and TRBJ1-4; D gene ambiguous. V gave up 1 base and J gave up 5 bases, with 8 bases separating them. The CDR3 is 13 amino acids. Per the germline V gene, CDR1 is GTSNPN and CDR2 is SVGIG (reference sequence). The CDR3 DNA follows: TGTGCCTGGAGTGCGCGGACGAATGAAAAACTGTTTTTT. Its protein product is CAWSARTNEKLFF.

The table lists this clone with a count of one. The chain couples TRBV4-3 to TRBJ2-7; D is unresolved. This CDR3 spans 14 amino acids. Per germline, CDR1 LGHNA and CDR2 YSLEER. Trimming removed 0 bases from V and 2 bases from J, with 8 bases in between. CDR3 nucleotides: TGCGCCAGCAGCCAAGATCGGTTCGCCTACGAGCAGTACTTC. Its translation is CASSQDRFAYEQYF.

V usage is TRBV11-2 and J usage is TRBJ2-7; no definite D call. The CDR3 has 11 amino acids. V was cut by 4 bases and J by 2 bases, with 3 bases left in between. CDR1 is SGHAT, CDR2 FQNNGV, per germline. The CDR3 bases are TGTGCCAGCAGCTCGGCCTACGAGCAGTACTTC. Protein: CASSSAYEQYF.

V and J are TRBV9 and TRBJ2-3; TRBD1 matches at 10 bases. Germline-derived CDR1 and CDR2 are SGDLS and YYNGEE. Unmatched junction bases numbered 6, after V lost 0 bases and J lost 5 bases. This CDR3 has 16 amino acids. The CDR3 DNA sequence: TGTGCCAGCAGCGTAGTGGGGACAGGGGATCGAGATACGCAGTATTTT. This encodes CASSVVGTGDRDTQYF.

V and J are TRBV28 and TRBJ2-5; perhaps TRBD1 as D (6 bases). Trimming shortened V by 2 bases and J by 5 bases, and 12 bases separated the two germline ends. Germline CDR1 reads MDHEN; CDR2 reads SYDVKM. The CDR3 covers 14 residues. CDR3 in DNA: TGTGCCAGCAGTTTAGTCGACAGGTTGGAGACCCAGTACTTC. As protein: CASSLVDRLETQYF.

This clone has just one count. The chain couples TRBV7-2 to TRBJ2-3; 7 nucleotides agree with TRBD2. CDR1 is SGHTA and CDR2 is FQGNSA in the germline V gene. This CDR3 has 17 amino acids. J lost 4 bases, V lost 3 bases, and 13 bases had no gene match. The CDR3 sequence is CASSFLPGLDGADTQYF. CDR3 sequence (DNA): TGTGCCAGCAGCTTTCTACCTGGACTAGATGGGGCAGATACGCAGTATTTT.

V is TRBV19 and J is TRBJ1-5; TRBD1 is a possible D gene (5 bases). The CDR3 is 14 residues long. V was shortened by 5 bases and J by 3 bases, with 11 bases between the two germline ends. Germline V gene sequence: CDR1 LNHDA, CDR2 SQIVND (reference sequence). The CDR3 DNA sequence: TGTGCCAGTAGTGGGGGGACCGACAATCAGCCCCAGCATTTT. Translating it yields CASSGGTDNQPQHF.

This clone occurred a few times. This chain links TRBV7-2 with TRBJ1-1; weak D call: TRBD1 (5 bases). This CDR3 region has 16 residues. V was cut by 6 bases and J by 0 bases, with 17 bases left in between. The germline V gene has CDR1 SGHTA and CDR2 FQGNSA. CDR3 nucleotides: TGTGCCAGCAGGTCAGGGTATACGTTTTTGAACACTGAAGCTTTCTTT. It translates to CASRSGYTFLNTEAFF.